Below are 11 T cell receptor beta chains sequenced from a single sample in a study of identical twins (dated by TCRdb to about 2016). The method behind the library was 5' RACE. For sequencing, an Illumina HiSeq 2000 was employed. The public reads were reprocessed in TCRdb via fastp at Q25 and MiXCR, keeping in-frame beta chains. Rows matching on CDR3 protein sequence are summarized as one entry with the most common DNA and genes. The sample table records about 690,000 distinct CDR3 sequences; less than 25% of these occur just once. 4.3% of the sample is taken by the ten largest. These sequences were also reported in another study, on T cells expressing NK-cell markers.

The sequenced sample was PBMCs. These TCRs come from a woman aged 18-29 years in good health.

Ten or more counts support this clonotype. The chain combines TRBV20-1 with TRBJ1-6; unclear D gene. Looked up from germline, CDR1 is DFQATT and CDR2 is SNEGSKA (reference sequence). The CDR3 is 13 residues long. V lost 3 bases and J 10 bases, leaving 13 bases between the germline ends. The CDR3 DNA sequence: TGCAGTGCTAGTTTGGGTCTGGGGTCACCCCTCCACTTT. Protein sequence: CSASLGLGSPLHF.

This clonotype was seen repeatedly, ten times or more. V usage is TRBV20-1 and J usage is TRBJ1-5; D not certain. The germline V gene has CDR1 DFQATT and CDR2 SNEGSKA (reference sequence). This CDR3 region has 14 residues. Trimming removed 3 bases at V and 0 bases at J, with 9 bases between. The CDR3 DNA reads TGCAGTGCTAGTCTTGGGCCTAGCAATCAGCCCCAGCATTTT. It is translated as CSASLGPSNQPQHF.

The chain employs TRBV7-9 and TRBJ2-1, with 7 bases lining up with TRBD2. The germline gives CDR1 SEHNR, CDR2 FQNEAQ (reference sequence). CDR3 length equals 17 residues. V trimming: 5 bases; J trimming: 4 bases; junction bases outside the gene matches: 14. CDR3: CASSPLRVGGSYNEQFF. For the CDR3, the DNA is TGTGCCAGCAGCCCCCTTCGGGTCGGCGGGAGTTACAATGAGCAGTTCTTC. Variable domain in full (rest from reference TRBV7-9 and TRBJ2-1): DTGVSQNPRHKITKRGQNVTFRCDPISEHNRLYWYRQTLGQGPEFLTYFQNEAQLEKSRLLSDRFSAERPKGSFSTLEIQRTEQGDSAMYLCASSPLRVGGSYNEQFFGPGTRLTVL.

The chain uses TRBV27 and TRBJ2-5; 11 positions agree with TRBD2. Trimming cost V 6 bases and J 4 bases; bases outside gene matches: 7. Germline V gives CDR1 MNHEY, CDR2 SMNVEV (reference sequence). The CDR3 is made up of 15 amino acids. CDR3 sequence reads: CASSQTLAGGETQYF. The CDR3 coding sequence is TGTGCCAGCAGCCAAACTCTAGCGGGGGGAGAGACCCAGTACTTC.

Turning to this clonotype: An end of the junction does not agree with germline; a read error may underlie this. CDR3 residues: CASSYTVGDSPLHF. DNA of the CDR3: TGTGCCAGCAGCTATACTGTCGGGGACTCTCCCCTCCACTTT. The J gene is TRBJ1-6, the V gene TRBV15; TRBD1 is a possible D gene (5 bases). The CDR3 is 14 amino acids. The V gene's germline CDR1 is LNHNV and CDR2 YYDKDF (reference sequence).

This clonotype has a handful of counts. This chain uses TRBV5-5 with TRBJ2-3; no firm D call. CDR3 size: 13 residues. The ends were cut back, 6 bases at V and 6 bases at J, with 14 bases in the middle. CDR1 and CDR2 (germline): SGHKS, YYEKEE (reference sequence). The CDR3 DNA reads TGTGCCAGCAATCAAAGAGGTCCCGATACGCAGTATTTT. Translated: CASNQRGPDTQYF.

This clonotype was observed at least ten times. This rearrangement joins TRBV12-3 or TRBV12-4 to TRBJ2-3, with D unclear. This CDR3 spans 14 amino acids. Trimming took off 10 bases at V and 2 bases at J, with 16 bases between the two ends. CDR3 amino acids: CATQPTGSTDTQYF. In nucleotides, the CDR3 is TGTGCCACCCAACCCACTGGATCCACAGATACGCAGTATTTT.

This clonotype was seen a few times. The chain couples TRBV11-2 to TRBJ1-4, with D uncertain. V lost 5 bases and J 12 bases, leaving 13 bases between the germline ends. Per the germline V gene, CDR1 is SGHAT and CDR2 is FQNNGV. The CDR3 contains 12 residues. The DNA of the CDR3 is TGTGCCAGCAGCCGTTTAGGGAGGGAACTGTTTTTT. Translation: CASSRLGRELFF.

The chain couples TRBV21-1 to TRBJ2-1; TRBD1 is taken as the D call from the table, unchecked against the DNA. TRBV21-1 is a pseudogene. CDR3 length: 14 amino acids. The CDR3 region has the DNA TGTGCCAGCACCCTACAGCGGGCTTACAATGAGCAGTTCTTC. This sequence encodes CASTLQRAYNEQFF.

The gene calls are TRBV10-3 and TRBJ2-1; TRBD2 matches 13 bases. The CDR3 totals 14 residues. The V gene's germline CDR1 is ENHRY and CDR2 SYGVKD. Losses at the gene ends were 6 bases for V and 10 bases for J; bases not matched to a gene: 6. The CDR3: CAIRTSGGPSEQFF. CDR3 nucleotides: TGTGCCATCAGGACTAGCGGGGGGCCTTCGGAGCAGTTCTTC.

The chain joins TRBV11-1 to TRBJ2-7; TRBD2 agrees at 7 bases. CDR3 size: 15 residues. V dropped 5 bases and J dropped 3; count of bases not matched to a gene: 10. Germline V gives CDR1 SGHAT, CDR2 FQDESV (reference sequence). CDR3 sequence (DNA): TGTGCCAGCAGCCCTCGGGGAGCGGGGTTCTACGAGCAGTACTTC. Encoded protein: CASSPRGAGFYEQYF. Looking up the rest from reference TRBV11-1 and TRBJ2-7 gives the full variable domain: EAEVAQSPRYKITEKSQAVAFWCDPISGHATLYWYRQILGQGPELLVQFQDESVVDDSQLPKDRFSAERLKGVDSTLKIQPAELGDSAMYLCASSPRGAGFYEQYFGPGTRLTVT.